What follows describes a single TCR beta chain. Its antigen is undetermined. The Oncomine TCR Beta short-read assay was what sequenced the DNA obtained from cultured CD4+ T cells. Researchers extracted genomic DNA from CD4+ T cells that had been cultured. TCRdb analysed the PCR reads with MiXCR anew, one entry per CDR3 protein. The sample consists of under 20,000 distinct CDR3 sequences, under 45% of them appearing once. Treatment indicated: approximately 11-day PBMC culture with coronavirus spike peptide pools or control peptides (ViraFEST assay). The source of the sample is a study of vaccination and CD4 T cells after COVID-19. Study at large: Cells were stimulated with overlapping spike peptide pools from SARS-CoV-2, HCoV-NL63, HCoV-OC43 and HCoV-229E. Cultures serving as controls received a peptide pool (CEFX or HIV-1 Nef) or no peptide.

Study-wide results and limits: For convalescent patients, a median about 86% of reactive clones surfaced exclusively after vaccination.

The V end was cut by 6 bases, the J end by 8 bases, with 19 bases between. Germline V gene data show CDR1 as SGHVS and CDR2 as FNYEAQ. The CDR3 is made up of 14 amino acids. The sample in question was CD4+ T cells from blood, cultured in vitro, obtained after SARS-CoV-2 vaccination. The TCR comes from a human donor who had recovered from COVID-19. The V call is TRBV7-6, the J call TRBJ1-2, with D hard to call. The CDR3 DNA is TGTGCCAGCAGTTCAAACCCCGGAGTTGCCGGCTACACCTTC. The encoded protein is CASSSNPGVAGYTF.